This TCR beta chain was identified during a study of CD8 T cells in Susac syndrome. V shed 4 bases and J shed 9 bases, with 8 bases lying between them. Looked up from germline, CDR1 is SGDLS and CDR2 is YYNGEE. The length of the CDR3 is 12 residues. Random-hexamer reverse transcription was applied to roughly 0.5 to 1 ug RNA. TCRdb reanalysed the immunoSEQ multiplex PCR reads using MiXCR and keeps one entry per CDR3 protein. The sample lists around 300,000 distinct CDR3 sequences, roughly nine tenths seen once, with approximately 0.065% in the top ten. This clonotype was detected only a few times. Source material: CD4+ T cells from PBMCs. This receptor was obtained from a human donor with multiple sclerosis. The chain employs TRBV9 and TRBJ1-6; no firm D call. The CDR3 bases are TGTGCCAGCAGCCCTCGGGGTTCACCCCTCCACTTT. Translated: CASSPRGSPLHF.